These 9 T cell receptor beta chains came from one sample sequenced in a study of PD-L1 blockade in urothelial cancer. Only in-frame clones appear in the TCRdb table, and some are missing; sequencing was by immunoSEQ multiplex PCR. The table records 25,000 to 35,000 clones, around 87% of them present only once. The source material was PBMCs, sampled around atezolizumab (anti-PD-L1) treatment. Receptors originate from a middle-aged man with urothelial cancer.

The J gene is TRBJ2-5, the V gene TRBV4-3; 7 nucleotides line up with TRBD2. Trimming removed 4 bases from V and 5 bases from J; junction bases left unmatched: 19. CDR1 is LGHNA and CDR2 is YSLEER in the germline V gene. The CDR3 is made up of 18 amino acids. The CDR3 DNA follows: TGCGCCAGCAGCCGGGAGCTCTCTAGCGGCATTAACGAGGAGACCCAGTACTTC. Its protein is CASSRELSSGINEETQYF.

This chain links TRBV9 with TRBJ1-4; TRBD1 matches 7 bases. Trimming at V came to 3 bases and at J to 8 bases, leaving 7 bases not matched to a gene. The CDR3 totals 14 residues. Germline V gene lookup returns CDR1 SGDLS and CDR2 YYNGEE. CDR3 protein: CASSGLQGTEKLFF. Here the CDR3 DNA reads TGTGCCAGCAGCGGATTACAGGGGACCGAAAAACTGTTTTTT.

This chain connects TRBV2 to TRBJ1-5, with 7 positions matching TRBD1. The V and J ends lost 6 bases and 5 bases, in that order; junction bases with no gene match: 22. The V gene's germline CDR1 is SNHLY and CDR2 FYNNEI. This CDR3 region has 19 residues. CDR3 in amino acids: CASSHPGGRRQGGDQPQHF. The DNA for the CDR3 is TGTGCCAGCAGCCACCCTGGTGGCCGAAGGCAGGGGGGAGATCAGCCCCAGCATTTT.

The J gene is TRBJ1-3, the V gene TRBV5-1, with D possibly matching TRBD1 (6 bases). Germline loops: CDR1 SGHRS, CDR2 YFSETQ. Trimming removed 4 bases from V and 0 bases from J, with 11 bases in between. CDR3 length: 15 amino acids. CDR3 nucleotide sequence: TGCGCCAGCAGCCCAGGACAGCCCTCTGGAAACACCATATATTTT. As protein: CASSPGQPSGNTIYF.

The rearrangement links TRBV11-3 to TRBJ2-6; D remains unclear. CDR3 length: 15 residues. Trimming cost V 1 base and J 2 bases, with 6 bases left between them. Germline V CDR1 and CDR2: SGHNT, YENEEA. The CDR3 protein is CASSLGPPGANVLTF. The CDR3 bases are TGTGCCAGCAGCTTAGGGCCACCTGGGGCCAACGTCCTGACTTTC.

This sequence joins TRBV18 and TRBJ1-5, with 10 bases aligning to TRBD1. The germline gives CDR1 KGHSH, CDR2 LQKENI. This CDR3 spans 14 amino acids. Germline trimming cut 4 bases from V and 5 bases from J; bases unmatched to any gene: 2. The CDR3 coding sequence is TGTGCCAGCTCACTGGACAGGGGGGATCAGCCCCAGCATTTT. As protein: CASSLDRGDQPQHF.

The genes are TRBV6-5 and TRBJ1-2, with D unclear. This CDR3 has 13 residues. Germline V gives CDR1 MNHEY, CDR2 SVGAGI. Between the trimmed V and J ends, which lost 0 bases and 8 bases, there was a span of 10 bases. CDR3 bases: TGTGCCAGCAGTTACTCGGGCGGGCCCGGCTACACCTTC. It codes for CASSYSGGPGYTF.

The chain has TRBV2 and TRBJ2-2, with 12 bases aligning to TRBD2. The CDR3 covers 15 residues. Germline CDR1 is SNHLY and CDR2 is FYNNEI. Losses at the gene ends were 6 bases for V and 7 bases for J; bases not matched to a gene: 6. In DNA, the CDR3 is TGTGCCAGCAGAGAACTAGCGGGGGGAGGCGGGGAGCTGTTTTTT. Translating it yields CASRELAGGGGELFF.

This chain links TRBV27 with TRBJ1-6, with a tentative D call TRBD1 (6 bases). Trimming pared 0 bases from V and 7 bases from J, leaving 13 bases between. CDR3 length equals 16 residues. Germline CDR1 reads MNHEY; CDR2 reads SMNVEV (reference sequence). This CDR3 is CASSLSAGAPNSPLHF. In DNA, the CDR3 is TGTGCCAGCAGTTTATCGGCAGGGGCACCCAATTCACCCCTCCACTTT.